This T cell receptor beta chain stems from a study of Graves' ophthalmopathy and Graves' hyperthyroidism. This clonotype was detected many times. The junction departs from the called germline gene at one end, perhaps through a read error. This CDR3 comprises 13 residues. Germline V gives CDR1 LGHNA, CDR2 YNFKEQ. RNA transcripts provided the template for amplifying TCR beta CDR3 regions. The workflow started with a first-round RT-PCR run with HTBI primers and then moved on to a second-round multiplex PCR. TCRdb itself ran the multiplex PCR reads through MiXCR, one entry per CDR3 protein. The repertoire holds roughly 420,000 distinct CDR3 sequences, with 21% as singletons.

The source of this sequence is a woman under 30 with stable Graves' hyperthyroidism. The V and J genes are TRBV4-2 and TRBJ1-3, with D unresolved. The material sequenced was peripheral blood. The CDR3 protein is CASRQGNGNTIYF. CDR3 nucleotide sequence: TGTGCCAGCAGACAAGGAAATGGAAACACCATATATTTT.